This T cell receptor beta chain emerged from a study of OX40 agonist ivuxolimab in advanced cancers. This table comes from immunoSEQ multiplex PCR, and its TCRdb copy is limited to in-frame clones, with some not included. The sample consists of approximately 58,000 clones, about four fifths of them appearing once. This CDR3 has 16 amino acids. Germline-derived CDR1 and CDR2 are LNHDA and SQIVND (reference sequence). V lost 4 bases, J lost 7 bases, and 7 bases stayed unmatched. The material was CD4+ or CD8+ T cells sorted from blood, obtained in a trial of the OX40 agonist ivuxolimab. This TCR derives from an adult with an advanced solid tumor such as melanoma, head and neck, liver or kidney cancer. This sequence joins TRBV19 and TRBJ2-1; TRBD2 matches 13 bases. CDR3 loop: CASSTTSGRGENEQFF. In DNA form, the CDR3 reads TGTGCCAGTAGTACTACTAGCGGGAGGGGGGAAAATGAGCAGTTCTTC.